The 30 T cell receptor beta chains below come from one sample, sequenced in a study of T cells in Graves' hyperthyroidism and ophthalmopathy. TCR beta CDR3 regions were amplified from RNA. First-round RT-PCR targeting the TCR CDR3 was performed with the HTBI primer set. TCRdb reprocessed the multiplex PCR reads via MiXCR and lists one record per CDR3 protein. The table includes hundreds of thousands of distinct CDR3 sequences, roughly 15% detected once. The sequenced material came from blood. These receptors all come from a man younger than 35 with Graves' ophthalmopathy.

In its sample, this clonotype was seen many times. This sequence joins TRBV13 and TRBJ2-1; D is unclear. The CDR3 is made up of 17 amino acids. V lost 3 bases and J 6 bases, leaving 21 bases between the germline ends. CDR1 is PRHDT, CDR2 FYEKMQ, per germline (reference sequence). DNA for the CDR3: TGTGCCAGCAGCTTTGAGGTGGGCACGCCTTTGGGCAATGAGCAGTTCTTC. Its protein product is CASSFEVGTPLGNEQFF.

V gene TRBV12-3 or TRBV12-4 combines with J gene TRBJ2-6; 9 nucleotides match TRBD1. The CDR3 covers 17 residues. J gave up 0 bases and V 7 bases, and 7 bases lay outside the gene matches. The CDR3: CASTDRGRISGANVLTF. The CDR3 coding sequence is TGTGCCAGCACTGACAGGGGGAGGATCTCTGGGGCCAACGTCCTGACTTTC.

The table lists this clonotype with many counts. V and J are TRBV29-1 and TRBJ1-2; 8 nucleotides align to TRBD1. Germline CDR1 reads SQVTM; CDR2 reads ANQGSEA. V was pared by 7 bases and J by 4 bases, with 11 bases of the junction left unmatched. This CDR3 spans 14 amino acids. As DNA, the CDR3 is TGCAGCGCCGGTCACCTACAGGGGGGCTATGGCTACACCTTC. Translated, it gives CSAGHLQGGYGYTF.

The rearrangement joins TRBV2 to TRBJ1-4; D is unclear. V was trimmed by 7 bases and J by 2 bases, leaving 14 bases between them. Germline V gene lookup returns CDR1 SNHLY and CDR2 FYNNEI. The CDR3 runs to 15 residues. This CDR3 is CASTDTLGTNEKLFF. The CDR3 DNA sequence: TGTGCCAGCACCGACACCCTGGGGACTAATGAAAAACTGTTTTTT.

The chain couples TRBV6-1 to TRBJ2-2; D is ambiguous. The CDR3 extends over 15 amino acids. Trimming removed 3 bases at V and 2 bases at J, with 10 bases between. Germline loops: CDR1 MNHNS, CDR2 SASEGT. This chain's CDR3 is CASSDFRQNTGELFF. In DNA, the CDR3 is TGTGCCAGCAGTGACTTTAGACAAAACACCGGGGAGCTGTTTTTT.

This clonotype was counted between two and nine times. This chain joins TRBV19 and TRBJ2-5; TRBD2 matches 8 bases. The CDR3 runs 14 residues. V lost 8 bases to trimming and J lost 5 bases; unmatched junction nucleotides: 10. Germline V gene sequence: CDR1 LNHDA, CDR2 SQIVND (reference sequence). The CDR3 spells CASRSPAGVETQYF. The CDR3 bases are TGTGCCAGTCGCTCCCCAGCGGGAGTGGAGACCCAGTACTTC.

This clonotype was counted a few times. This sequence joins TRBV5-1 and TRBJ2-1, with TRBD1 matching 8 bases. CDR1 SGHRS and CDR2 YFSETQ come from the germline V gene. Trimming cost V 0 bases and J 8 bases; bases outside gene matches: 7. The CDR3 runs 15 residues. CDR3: CASSLGQGAGDEQFF. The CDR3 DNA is TGCGCCAGCAGCTTGGGGCAGGGGGCTGGCGATGAGCAGTTCTTC.

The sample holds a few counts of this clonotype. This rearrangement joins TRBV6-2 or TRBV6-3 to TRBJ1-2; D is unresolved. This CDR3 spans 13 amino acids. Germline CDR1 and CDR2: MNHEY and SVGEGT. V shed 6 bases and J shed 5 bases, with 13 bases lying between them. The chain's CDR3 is CASSAHGDYGYTF. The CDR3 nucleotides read TGTGCCAGCAGCGCACATGGCGATTATGGCTACACCTTC.

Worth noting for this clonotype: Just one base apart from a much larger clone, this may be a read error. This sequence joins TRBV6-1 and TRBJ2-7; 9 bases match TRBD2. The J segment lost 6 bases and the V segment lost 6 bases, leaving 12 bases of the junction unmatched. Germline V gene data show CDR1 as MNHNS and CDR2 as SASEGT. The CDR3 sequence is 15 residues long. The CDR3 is CASSTWASGAFEQYF. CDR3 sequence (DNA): TGTGCCAGCAGCACCTGGGCTAGCGGGGCCTTCGAGCAGTACTTC.

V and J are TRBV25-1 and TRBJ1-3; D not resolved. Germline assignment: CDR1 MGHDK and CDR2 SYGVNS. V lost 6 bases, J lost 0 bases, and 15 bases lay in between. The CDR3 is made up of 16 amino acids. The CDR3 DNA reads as TGTGCCAGCAGCAAATTTTCCGTTATCTCTGGAAACACCATATATTTT. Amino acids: CASSKFSVISGNTIYF.

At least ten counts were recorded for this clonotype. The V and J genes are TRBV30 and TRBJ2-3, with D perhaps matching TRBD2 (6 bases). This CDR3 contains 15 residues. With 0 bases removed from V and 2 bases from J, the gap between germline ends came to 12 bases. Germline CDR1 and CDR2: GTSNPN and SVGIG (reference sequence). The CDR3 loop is CAWSVSGGVTDTQYF. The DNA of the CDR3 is TGTGCCTGGAGTGTTTCTGGCGGGGTCACAGATACGCAGTATTTT.

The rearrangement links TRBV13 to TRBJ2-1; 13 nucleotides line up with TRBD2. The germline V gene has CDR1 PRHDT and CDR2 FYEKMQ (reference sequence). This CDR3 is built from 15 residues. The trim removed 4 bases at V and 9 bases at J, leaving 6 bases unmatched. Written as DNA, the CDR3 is TGTGCCAGCAGCTGGGGGACTAGCGGGGTGGCTGAGCAGTTCTTC. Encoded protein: CASSWGTSGVAEQFF.

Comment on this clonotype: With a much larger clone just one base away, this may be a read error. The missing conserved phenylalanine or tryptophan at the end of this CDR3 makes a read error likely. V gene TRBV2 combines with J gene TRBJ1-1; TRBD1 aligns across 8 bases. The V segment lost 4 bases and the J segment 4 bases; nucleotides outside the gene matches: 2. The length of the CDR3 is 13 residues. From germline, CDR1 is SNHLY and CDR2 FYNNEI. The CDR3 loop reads CASSAGGSTEAFL. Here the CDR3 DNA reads TGTGCCAGCAGTGCAGGGGGCTCCACTGAAGCTTTCCTT.

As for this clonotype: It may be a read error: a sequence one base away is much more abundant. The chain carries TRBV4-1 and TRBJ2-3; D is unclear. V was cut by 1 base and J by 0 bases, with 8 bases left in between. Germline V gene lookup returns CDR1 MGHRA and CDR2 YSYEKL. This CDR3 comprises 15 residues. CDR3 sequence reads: CASSQGADSTDTQYF. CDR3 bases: TGCGCCAGCAGCCAAGGGGCGGACAGCACAGATACGCAGTATTTT.

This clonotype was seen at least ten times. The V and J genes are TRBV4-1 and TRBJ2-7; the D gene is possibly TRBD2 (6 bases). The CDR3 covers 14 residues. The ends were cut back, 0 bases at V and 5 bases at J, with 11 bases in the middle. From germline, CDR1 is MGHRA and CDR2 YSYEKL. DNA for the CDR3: TGCGCCAGCAGCCAAGAACTCGGGAGAAACGAGCAGTACTTC. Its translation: CASSQELGRNEQYF.

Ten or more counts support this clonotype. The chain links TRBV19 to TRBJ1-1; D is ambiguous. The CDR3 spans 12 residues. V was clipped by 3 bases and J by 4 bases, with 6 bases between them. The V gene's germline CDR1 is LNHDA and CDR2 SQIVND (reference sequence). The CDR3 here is CASSMVGTEAFF. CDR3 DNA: TGTGCCAGTAGTATGGTAGGCACTGAAGCTTTCTTT.

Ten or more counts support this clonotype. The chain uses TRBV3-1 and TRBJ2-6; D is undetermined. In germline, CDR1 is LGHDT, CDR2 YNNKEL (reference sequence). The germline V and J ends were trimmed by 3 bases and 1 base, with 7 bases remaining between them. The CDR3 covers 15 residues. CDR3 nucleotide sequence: TGTGCCAGCAGCCACATGACATCTGGGGCCAACGTCCTGACTTTC. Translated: CASSHMTSGANVLTF.

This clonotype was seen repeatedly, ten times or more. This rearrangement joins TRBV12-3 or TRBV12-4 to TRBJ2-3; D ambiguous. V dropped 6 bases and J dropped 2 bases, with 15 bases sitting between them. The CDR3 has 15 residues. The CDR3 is CASRPRYPNTDTQYF. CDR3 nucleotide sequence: TGTGCCAGCAGGCCCAGGTACCCGAACACAGATACGCAGTATTTT.

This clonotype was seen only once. Written as DNA, the CDR3 is TGTGCCAGTAGTATAGTGGGACACCTAAACAATGAGCAGTTCTTC. Translating it yields CASSIVGHLNNEQFF. The V gene is TRBV19, the J gene TRBJ2-1; possible D gene TRBD1, 6 bases. Trimming cost V 1 base and J 5 bases, with 12 bases left between them. The CDR3 totals 15 residues. Per the germline V gene, CDR1 is LNHDA and CDR2 is SQIVND (reference sequence).

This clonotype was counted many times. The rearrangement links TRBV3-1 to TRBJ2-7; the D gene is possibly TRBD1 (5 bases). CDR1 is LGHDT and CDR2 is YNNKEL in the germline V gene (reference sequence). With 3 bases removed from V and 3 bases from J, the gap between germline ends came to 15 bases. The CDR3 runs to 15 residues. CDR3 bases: TGTGCCAGCAGCCATCTTGGGGCCTCTGGCTACGAGCAGTACTTC. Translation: CASSHLGASGYEQYF.

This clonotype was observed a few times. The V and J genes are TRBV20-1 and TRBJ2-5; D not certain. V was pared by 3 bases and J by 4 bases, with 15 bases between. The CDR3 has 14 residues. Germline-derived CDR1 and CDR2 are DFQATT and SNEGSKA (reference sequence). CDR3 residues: CSARKLSQGETQYF. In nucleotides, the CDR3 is TGCAGTGCTAGGAAATTGTCCCAAGGAGAGACCCAGTACTTC.

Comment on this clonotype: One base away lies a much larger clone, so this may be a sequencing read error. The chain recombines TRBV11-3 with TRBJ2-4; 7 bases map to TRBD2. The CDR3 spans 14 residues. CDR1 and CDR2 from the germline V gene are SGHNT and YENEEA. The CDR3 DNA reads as TGTGCCATCAGCCCCGGGACTACCAAAAACATTCAGTACTTC. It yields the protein CAISPGTTKNIQYF.

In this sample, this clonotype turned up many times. For the CDR3, the DNA is TGTGCCAGCTCACCCGGGACAGGGATATTAGAGACCCAGTACTTC. This translates into CASSPGTGILETQYF. The chain is built from TRBV18 and TRBJ2-5, with 9 bases aligning to TRBD1. Trimming removed 3 bases from V and 4 bases from J; junction bases left unmatched: 6. This CDR3 is built from 15 residues. Per germline, CDR1 KGHSH and CDR2 LQKENI.

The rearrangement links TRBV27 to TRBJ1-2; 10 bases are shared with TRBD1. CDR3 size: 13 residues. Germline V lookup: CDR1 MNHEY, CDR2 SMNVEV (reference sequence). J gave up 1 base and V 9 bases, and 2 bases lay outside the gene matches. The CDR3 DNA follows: TGTGCCAGTGGACAGGGGGGTAACTATGGCTACACCTTC. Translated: CASGQGGNYGYTF.

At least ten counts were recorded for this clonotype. The CDR3 DNA follows: TGTGCCACCGCCGGGGCCAGAAACACAGATACGCAGTATTTT. It codes for CATAGARNTDTQYF. The rearrangement links TRBV24-1 to TRBJ2-3; D is perhaps TRBD1 or TRBD2 (5 bases each). The CDR3 extends over 14 amino acids. The ends were cut back, 9 bases at V and 2 bases at J, with 14 bases in the middle. Germline V CDR1 and CDR2: KGHDR, SFDVKD.

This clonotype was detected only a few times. This CDR3 is CASSLSAGANVLTF. The CDR3 nucleotides read TGTGCCAGCAGTTTGTCAGCTGGGGCCAACGTCCTGACTTTC. This chain joins TRBV12-3 or TRBV12-4 and TRBJ2-6; D remains ambiguous. The CDR3 is 14 residues long. Trimming pared 3 bases from V and 2 bases from J, leaving 5 bases between.

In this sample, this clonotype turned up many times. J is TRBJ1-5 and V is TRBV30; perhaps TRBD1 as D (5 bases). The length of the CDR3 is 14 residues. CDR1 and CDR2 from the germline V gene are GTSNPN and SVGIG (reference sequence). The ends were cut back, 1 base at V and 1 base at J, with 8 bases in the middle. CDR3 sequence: CAWSGWDSNQPQHF. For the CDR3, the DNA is TGTGCCTGGAGTGGTTGGGACAGCAATCAGCCCCAGCATTTT.

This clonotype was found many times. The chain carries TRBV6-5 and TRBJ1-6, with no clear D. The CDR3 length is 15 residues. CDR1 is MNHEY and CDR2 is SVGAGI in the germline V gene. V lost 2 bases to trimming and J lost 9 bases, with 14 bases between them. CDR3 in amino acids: CASSYLGLAGSPLHF. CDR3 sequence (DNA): TGTGCCAGCAGTTACCTCGGACTAGCTGGTTCACCCCTCCACTTT.

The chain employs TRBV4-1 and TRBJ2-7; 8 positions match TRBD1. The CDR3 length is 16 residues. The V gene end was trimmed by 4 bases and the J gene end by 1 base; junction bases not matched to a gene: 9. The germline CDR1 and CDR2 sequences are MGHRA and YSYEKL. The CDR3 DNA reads TGCGCCAGCAGCCCGCAGGGGACAGGAGTATCCTACGAGCAGTACTTC. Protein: CASSPQGTGVSYEQYF.

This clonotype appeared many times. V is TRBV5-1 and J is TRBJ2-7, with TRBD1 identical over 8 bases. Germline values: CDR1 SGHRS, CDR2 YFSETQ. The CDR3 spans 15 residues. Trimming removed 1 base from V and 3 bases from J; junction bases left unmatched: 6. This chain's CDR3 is CASSLRQGAYYEQYF. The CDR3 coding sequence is TGCGCCAGCAGCTTGAGGCAGGGGGCCTACTACGAGCAGTACTTC.